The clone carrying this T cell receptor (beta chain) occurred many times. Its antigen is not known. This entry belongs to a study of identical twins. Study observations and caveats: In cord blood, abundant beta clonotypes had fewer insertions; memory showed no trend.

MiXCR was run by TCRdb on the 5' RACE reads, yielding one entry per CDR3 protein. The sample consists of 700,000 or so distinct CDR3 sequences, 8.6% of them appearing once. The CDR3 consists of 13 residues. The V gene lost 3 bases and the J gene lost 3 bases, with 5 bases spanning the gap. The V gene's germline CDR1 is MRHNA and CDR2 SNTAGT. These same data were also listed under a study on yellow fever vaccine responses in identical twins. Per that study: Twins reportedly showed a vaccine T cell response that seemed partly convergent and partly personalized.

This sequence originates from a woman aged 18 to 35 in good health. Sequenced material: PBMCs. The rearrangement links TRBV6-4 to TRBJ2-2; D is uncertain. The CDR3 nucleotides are TGTGCCAGCAGTGAGGGCCACACCGGGGAGCTGTTTTTT. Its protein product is CASSEGHTGELFF.